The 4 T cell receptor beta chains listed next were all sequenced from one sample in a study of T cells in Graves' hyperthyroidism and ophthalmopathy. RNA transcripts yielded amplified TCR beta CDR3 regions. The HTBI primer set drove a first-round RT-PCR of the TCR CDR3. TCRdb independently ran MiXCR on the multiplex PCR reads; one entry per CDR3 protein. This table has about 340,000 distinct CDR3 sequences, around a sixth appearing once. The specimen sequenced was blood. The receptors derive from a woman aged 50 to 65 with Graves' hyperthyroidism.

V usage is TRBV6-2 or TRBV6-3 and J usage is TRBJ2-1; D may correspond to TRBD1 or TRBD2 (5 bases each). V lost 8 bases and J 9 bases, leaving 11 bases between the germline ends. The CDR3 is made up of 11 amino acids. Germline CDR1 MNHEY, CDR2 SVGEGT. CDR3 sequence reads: CASDTGTEQFF. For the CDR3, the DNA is TGTGCCAGCGATACCGGGACTGAGCAGTTCTTC.

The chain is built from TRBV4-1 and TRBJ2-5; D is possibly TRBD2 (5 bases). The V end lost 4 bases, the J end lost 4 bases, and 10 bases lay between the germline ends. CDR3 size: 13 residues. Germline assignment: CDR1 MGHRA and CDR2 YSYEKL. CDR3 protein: CASSRGPGETQYF. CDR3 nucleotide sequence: TGCGCCAGCAGCCGAGGGCCGGGAGAGACCCAGTACTTC.

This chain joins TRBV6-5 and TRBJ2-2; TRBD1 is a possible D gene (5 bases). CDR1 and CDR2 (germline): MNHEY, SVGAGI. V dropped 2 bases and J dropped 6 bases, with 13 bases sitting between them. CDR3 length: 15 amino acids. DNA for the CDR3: TGTGCCAGCAGTTACCTGGACAAGTTCTCCGGGGAGCTGTTTTTT. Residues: CASSYLDKFSGELFF.

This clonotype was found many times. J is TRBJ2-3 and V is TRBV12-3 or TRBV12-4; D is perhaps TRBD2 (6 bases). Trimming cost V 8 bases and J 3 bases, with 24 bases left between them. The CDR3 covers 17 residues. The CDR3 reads CASRKSVGLATTDTQYF. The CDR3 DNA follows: TGTGCCAGCCGGAAATCGGTGGGTCTAGCGACAACAGATACGCAGTATTTT.